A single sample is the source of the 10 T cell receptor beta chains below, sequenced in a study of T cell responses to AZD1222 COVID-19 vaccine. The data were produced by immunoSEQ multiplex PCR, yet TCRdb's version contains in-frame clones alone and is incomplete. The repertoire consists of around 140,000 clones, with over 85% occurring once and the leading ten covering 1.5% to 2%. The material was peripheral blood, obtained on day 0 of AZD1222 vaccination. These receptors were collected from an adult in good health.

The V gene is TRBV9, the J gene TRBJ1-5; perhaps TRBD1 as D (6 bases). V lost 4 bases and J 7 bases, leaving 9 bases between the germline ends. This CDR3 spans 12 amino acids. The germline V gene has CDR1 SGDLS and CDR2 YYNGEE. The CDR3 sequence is CASSSGAQPQHF. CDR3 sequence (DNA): TGTGCCAGCAGCTCAGGGGCGCAGCCCCAGCATTTT.

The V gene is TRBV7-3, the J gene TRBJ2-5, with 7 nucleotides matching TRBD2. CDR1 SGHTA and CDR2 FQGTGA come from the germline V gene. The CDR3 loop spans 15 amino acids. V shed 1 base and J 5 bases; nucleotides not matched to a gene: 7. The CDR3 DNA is TGTGCCAGCAGCTTAATAGGCGGGAGTGGGGAGACCCAGTACTTC. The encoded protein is CASSLIGGSGETQYF. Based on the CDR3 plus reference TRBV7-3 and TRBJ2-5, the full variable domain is GAGVSQTPSNKVTEKGKYVELRCDPISGHTALYWYRQSLGQGPEFLIYFQGTGAADDSGLPNDRFFAVRPEGSVSTLKIQRTERGDSAVYLCASSLIGGSGETQYFGPGTRLLVL.

The CDR3 sequence: CATSDPPGQGAVTAGELFF. CDR3 nucleotide sequence: TGTGCCACCAGTGATCCTCCGGGACAGGGGGCCGTTACCGCCGGGGAGCTGTTTTTT. This chain joins TRBV24-1 and TRBJ2-2, with 12 bases fitting TRBD1. Germline loops: CDR1 KGHDR, CDR2 SFDVKD. J gave up 6 bases and V 3 bases, and 13 bases lay outside the gene matches. This CDR3 has 19 residues.

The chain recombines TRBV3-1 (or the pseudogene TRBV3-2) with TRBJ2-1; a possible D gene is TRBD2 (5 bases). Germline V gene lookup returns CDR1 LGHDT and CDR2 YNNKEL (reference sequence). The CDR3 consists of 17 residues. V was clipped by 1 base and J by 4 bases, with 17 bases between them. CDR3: CASSQGARGIRYNEQFF. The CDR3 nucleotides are TGTGCCAGCAGCCAAGGGGCACGGGGTATTCGGTACAATGAGCAGTTCTTC.

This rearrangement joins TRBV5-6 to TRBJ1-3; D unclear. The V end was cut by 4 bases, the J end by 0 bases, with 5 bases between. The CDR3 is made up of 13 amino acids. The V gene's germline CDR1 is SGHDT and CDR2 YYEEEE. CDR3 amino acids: CASSPYSGNTIYF. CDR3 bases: TGTGCCAGCAGCCCGTACTCTGGAAACACCATATATTTT.

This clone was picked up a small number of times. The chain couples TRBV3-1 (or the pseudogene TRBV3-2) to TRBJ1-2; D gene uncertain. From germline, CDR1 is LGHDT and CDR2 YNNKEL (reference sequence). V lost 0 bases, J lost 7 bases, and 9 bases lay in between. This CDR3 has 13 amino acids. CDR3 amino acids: CASSQELSSGYTF. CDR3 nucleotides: TGTGCCAGCAGCCAAGAGCTCAGTAGTGGCTACACCTTC.

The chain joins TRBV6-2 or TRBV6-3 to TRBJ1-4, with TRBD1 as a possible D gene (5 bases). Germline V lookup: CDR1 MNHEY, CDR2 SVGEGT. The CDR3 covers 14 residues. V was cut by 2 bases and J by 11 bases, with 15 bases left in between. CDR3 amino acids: CASSYGGGLLKLFF. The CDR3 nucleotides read TGTGCCAGCAGTTACGGGGGAGGACTCCTTAAACTGTTTTTT.

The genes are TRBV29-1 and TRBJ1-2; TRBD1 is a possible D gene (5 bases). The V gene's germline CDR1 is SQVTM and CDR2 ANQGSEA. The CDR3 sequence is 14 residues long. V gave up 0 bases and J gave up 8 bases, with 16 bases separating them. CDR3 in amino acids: CSVEDRGTVGGYTF. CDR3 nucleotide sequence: TGCAGCGTTGAAGATAGGGGAACTGTAGGCGGCTACACCTTC.

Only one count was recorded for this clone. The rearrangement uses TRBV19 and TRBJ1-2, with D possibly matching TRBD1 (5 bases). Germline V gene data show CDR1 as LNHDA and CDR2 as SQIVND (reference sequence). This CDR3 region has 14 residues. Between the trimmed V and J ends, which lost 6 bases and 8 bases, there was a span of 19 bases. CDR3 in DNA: TGTGCCAGTAGCCCTGGGGCGCAGGGCGGAGGCTACACCTTC. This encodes CASSPGAQGGGYTF.

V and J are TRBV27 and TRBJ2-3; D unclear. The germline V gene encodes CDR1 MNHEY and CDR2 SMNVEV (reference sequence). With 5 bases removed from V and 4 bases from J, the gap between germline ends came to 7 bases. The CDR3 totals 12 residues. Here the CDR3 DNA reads TGTGCCAGCAGTCCTGGATCAGATACGCAGTATTTT. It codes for CASSPGSDTQYF.